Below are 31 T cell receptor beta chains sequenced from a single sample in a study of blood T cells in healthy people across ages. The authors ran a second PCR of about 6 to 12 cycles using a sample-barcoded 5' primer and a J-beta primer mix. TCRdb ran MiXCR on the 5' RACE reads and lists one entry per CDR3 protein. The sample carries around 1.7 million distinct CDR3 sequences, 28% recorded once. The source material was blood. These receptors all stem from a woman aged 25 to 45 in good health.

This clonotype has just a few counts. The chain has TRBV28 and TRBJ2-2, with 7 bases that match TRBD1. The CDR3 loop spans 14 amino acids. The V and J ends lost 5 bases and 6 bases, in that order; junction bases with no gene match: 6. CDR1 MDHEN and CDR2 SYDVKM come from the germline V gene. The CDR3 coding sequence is TGTGCCAGCAGTCCCGGACAGGCGGCCGGGGAGCTGTTTTTT. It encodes CASSPGQAAGELFF.

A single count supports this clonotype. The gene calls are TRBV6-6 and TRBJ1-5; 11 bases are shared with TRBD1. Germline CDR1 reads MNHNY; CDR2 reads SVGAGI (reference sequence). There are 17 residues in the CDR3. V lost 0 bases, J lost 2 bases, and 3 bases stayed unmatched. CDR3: CASSYSGTGGGNQPQHF. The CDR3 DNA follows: TGTGCCAGCAGTTACTCCGGGACAGGGGGGGGCAATCAGCCCCAGCATTTT.

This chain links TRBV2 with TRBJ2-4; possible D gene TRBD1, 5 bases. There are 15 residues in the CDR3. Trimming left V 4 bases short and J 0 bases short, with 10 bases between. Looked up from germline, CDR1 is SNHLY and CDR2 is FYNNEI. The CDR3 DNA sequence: TGTGCCAGCAGTGCGACAGAACTAGCCAAAAACATTCAGTACTTC. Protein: CASSATELAKNIQYF.

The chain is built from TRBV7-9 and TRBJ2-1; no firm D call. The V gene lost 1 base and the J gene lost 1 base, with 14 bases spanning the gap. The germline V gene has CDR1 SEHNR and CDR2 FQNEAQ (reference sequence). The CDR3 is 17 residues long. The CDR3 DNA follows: TGTGCCAGCAGCTTAGGGCCCTCATCCGGATCCTACAATGAGCAGTTCTTC. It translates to CASSLGPSSGSYNEQFF.

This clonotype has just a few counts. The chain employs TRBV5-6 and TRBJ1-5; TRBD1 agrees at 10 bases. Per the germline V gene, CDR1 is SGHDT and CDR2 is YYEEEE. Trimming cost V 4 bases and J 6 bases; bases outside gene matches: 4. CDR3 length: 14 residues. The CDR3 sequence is CASSGRDRGQPQHF. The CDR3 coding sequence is TGTGCCAGCAGCGGACGGGACAGGGGTCAGCCCCAGCATTTT.

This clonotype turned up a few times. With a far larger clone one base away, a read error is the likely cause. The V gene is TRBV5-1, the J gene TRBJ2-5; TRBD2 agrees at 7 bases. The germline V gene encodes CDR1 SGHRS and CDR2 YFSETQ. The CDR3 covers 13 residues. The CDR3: CAGSFGGGETQYF. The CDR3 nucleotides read TGCGCCGGCAGCTTCGGCGGGGGAGAGACCCAGTACTTC.

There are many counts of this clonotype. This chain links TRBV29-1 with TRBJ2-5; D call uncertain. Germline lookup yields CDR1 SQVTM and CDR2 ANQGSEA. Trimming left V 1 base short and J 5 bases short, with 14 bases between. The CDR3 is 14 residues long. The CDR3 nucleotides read TGCAGCGTTGAAGGCGCAGAAACGTGGGAGACCCAGTACTTC. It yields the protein CSVEGAETWETQYF.

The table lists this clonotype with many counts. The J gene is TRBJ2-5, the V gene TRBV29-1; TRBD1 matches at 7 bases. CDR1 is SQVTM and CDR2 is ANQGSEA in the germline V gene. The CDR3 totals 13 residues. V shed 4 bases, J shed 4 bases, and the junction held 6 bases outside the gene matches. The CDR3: CSVVQGVGETQYF. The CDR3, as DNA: TGCAGCGTTGTGCAGGGGGTTGGAGAGACCCAGTACTTC.

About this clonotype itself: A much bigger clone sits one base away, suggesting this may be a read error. The CDR3 is CSVVGLTSYGYTF. The CDR3, as DNA: TGCAGTGTTGTGGGGCTGACTAGCTATGGCTACACCTTC. This sequence joins TRBV20-1 and TRBJ1-2, with a possible D match to TRBD1 (5 bases). Per germline, CDR1 DFQATT and CDR2 SNEGSKA (reference sequence). This CDR3 is built from 13 residues. The germline V and J ends were trimmed by 7 bases and 4 bases, with 16 bases remaining between them.

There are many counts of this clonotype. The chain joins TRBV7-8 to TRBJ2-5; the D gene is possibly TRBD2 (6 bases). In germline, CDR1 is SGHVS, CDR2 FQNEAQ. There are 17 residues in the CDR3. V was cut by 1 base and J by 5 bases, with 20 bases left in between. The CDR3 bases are TGTGCCAGCAGCTTAGATGGAGGGGTCAGAGTAGGTGAGACCCAGTACTTC. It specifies CASSLDGGVRVGETQYF.

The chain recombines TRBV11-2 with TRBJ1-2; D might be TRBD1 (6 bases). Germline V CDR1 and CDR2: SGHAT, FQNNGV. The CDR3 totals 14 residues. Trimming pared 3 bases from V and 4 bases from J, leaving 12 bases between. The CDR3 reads CASSFGVDSYGYTF. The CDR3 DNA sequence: TGTGCCAGCAGCTTTGGGGTGGACAGCTATGGCTACACCTTC.

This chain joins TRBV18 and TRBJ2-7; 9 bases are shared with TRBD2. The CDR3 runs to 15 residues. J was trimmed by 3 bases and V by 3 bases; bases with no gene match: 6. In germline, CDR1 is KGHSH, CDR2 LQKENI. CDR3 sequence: CASSPRALAGYEQYF. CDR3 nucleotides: TGTGCCAGCTCACCCCGGGCACTAGCGGGCTACGAGCAGTACTTC.

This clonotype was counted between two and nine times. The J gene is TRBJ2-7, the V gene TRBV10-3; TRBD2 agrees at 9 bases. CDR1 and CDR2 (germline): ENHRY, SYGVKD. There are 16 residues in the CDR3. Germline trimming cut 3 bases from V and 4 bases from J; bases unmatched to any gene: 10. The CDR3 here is CAISDSSGRREYEQYF. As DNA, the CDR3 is TGTGCCATCAGTGACAGTAGCGGGAGACGCGAGTACGAGCAGTACTTC.

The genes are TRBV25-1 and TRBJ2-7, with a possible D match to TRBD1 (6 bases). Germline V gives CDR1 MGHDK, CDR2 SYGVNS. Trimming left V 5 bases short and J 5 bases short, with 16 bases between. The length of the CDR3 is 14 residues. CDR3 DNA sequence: TGTGCCAGCAGTCTTCACAGGGACGGCCACGAGCAGTACTTC. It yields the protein CASSLHRDGHEQYF.

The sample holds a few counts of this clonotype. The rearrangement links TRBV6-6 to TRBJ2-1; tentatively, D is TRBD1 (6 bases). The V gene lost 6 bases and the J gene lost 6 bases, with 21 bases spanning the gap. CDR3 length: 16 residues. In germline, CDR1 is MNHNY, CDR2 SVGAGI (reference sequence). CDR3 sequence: CASSPNTGTKINEQFF. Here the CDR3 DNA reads TGTGCCAGCAGCCCGAATACCGGGACAAAAATCAATGAGCAGTTCTTC.

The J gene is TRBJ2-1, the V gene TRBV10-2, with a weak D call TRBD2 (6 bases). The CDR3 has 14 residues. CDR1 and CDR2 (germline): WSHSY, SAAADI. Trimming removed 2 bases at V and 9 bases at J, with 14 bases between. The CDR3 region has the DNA TGCGCCAGCAGTGAGAGGCGGGGAGGTGGTGAGCAGTTCTTC. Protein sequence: CASSERRGGGEQFF.

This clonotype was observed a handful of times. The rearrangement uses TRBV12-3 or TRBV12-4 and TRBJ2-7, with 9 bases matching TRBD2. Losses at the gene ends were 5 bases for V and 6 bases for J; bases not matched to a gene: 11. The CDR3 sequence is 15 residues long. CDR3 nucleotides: TGTGCCAGCAGTGGTTCGGGAGCGGGGGGAAGCGAGCAGTACTTC. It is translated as CASSGSGAGGSEQYF.

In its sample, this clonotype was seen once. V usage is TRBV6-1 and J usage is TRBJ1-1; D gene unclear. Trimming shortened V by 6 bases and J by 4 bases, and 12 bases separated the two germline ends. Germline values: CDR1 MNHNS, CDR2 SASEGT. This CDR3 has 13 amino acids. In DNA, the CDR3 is TGTGCCAGCAGGGGAAGCGCTGTCACTGAAGCTTTCTTT. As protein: CASRGSAVTEAFF.

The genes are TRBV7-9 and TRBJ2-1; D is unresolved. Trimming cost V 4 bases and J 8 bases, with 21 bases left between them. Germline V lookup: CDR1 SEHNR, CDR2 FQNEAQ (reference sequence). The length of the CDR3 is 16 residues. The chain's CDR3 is CASSWTASDRGDEQFF. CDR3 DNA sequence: TGTGCCAGCAGCTGGACCGCGAGCGATCGCGGCGATGAGCAGTTCTTC.

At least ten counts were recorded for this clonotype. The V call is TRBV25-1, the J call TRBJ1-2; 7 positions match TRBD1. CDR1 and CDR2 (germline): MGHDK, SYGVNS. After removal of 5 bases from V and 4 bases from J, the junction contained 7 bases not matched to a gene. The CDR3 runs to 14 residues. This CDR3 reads CASSPQGGGYGYTF. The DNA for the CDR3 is TGTGCCAGCAGTCCCCAGGGGGGAGGCTATGGCTACACCTTC.

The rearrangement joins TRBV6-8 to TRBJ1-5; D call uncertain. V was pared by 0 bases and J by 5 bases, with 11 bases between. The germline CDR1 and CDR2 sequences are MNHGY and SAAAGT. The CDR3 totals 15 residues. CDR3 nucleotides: TGTGCCAGCAGTTACTCGCGGGTTGGTCATCAGCCCCAGCATTTT. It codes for CASSYSRVGHQPQHF.

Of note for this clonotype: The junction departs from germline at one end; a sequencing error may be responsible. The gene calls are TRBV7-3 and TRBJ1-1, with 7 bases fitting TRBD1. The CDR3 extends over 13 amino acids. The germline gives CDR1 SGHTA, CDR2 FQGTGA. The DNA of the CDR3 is TGTACCAGCACTCGGACAGGCGGCGGAGAAGCTTTCTTT. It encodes CTSTRTGGGEAFF.

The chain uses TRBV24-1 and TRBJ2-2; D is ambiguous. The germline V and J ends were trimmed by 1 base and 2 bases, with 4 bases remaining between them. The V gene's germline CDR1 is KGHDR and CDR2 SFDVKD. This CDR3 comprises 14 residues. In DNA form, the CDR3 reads TGTGCCACCAGTGATTTCAGAAACACCGGGGAGCTGTTTTTT. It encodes CATSDFRNTGELFF.

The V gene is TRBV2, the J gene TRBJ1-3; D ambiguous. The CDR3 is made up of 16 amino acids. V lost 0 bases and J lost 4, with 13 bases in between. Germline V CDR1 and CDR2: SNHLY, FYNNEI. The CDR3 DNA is TGTGCCAGCAGTGAAGCGCGGGTGGGATCCGGAAACACCATATATTTT. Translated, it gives CASSEARVGSGNTIYF.

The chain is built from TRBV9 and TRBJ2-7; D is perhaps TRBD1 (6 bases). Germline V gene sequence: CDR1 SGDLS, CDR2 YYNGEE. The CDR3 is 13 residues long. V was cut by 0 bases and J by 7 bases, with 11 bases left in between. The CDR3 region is CASSVVQGGEQYF. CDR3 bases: TGTGCCAGCAGCGTAGTACAGGGCGGGGAGCAGTACTTC.

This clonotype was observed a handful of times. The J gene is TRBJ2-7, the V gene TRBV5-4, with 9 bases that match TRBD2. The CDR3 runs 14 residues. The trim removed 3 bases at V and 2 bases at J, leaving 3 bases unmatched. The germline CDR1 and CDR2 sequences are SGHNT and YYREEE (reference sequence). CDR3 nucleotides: TGTGCCAGCAGCTGGGGGACTAGCCCCTACGAGCAGTACTTC. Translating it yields CASSWGTSPYEQYF.

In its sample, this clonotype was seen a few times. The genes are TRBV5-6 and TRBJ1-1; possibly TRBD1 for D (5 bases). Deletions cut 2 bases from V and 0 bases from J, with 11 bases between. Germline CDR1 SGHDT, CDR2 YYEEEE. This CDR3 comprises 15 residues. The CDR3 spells CASSFVGGMNTEAFF. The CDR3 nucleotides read TGTGCCAGCAGCTTCGTCGGGGGAATGAACACTGAAGCTTTCTTT.

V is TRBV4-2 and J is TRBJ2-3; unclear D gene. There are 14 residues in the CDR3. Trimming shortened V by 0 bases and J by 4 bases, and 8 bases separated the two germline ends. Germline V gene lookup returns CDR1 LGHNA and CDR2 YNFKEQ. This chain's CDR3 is CASSQEYGADTQYF. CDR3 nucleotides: TGTGCCAGCAGCCAAGAATACGGCGCAGATACGCAGTATTTT.

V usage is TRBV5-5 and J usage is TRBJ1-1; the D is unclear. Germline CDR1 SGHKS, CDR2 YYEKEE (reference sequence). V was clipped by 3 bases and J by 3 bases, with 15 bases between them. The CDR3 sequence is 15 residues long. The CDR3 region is CASSWLALEDTEAFF. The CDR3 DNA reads TGTGCCAGCAGCTGGCTGGCGCTGGAGGACACTGAAGCTTTCTTT.

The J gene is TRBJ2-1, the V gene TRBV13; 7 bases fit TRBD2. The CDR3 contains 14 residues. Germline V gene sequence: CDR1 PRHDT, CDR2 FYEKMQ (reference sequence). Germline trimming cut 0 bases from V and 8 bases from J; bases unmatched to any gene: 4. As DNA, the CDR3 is TGTGCCAGCAGCTTAGGGGGACTACGCGATGAGCAGTTCTTC. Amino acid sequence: CASSLGGLRDEQFF.

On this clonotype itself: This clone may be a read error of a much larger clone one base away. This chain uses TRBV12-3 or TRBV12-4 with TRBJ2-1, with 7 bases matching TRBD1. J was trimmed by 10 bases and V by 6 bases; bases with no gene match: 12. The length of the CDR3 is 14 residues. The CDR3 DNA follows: TGTGCCAGCAGACCCGGACAGGCCTCCTACGAGCAGTTCTTC. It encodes CASRPGQASYEQFF.